This record concerns one TCR beta chain sequence. It has no known antigen specificity. Base qualities are not provided; no much larger clone lies one nucleotide away. The data belong to a study of blood T cell repertoires in COVID-19 (dated by TCRdb to about 2020). For context, the study as a whole: The collaborator samples originated in the United States, Italy and Spain and spanned the acute and convalescent phases of COVID-19. The material from the prospective study consisted of cDNA or gDNA derived from T cells, B-cell-depleted T cells, or PBMCs. The dataset comprised deeply sampled blood TCRbeta repertoires from subjects exposed to, actively infected with, or recovered from COVID-19. A freely available public database, intended as a resource for researchers studying the immune response to SARS-CoV-2, is where the repertoires were released. The samples were drawn from the first 160 participants of the ongoing ImmuneRACE study and from more than 1,000 subjects provided by 6 global collaborators. Nearly every sample came with metadata listing a de-identified subject ID, COVID-19 status, age in years and sex. Where available, HLA class I and class II types were obtained from metadata supplied by the sample provider rather than from assay-based typing. Results and caveats for the whole study, not just this receptor: How much clinical and demographic metadata was included differed by source and by participant, and the metadata was provided uncurated.

V sheds 4 bases and J sheds 1 base, leaving 10 bases between their ends. CDR1 is given as SGHDN and CDR2 as FVKESK, both from the germline V gene. From cysteine to phenylalanine, the CDR3 is 14 amino acids long. The CDR3 DNA has 42 bases and is translated from base 1. TCRbeta CDR3 regions were amplified from genomic DNA using the immunoSEQ Assay, a bias-controlled multiplex PCR. Per the original workflow: Within the assay, amplification of reference gene primers was used to estimate how many nucleated cells each sample contained. To quantify the absolute abundance of each unique TCRbeta CDR3 rearrangement, sequence reads were collapsed and filtered. Productive Simpson clonality was computed per sample as the square root of Simpson's diversity index over productive rearrangements. TCRdb holds this immuneACCESS table with in-frame rearrangements only. Some clones are missing; in checked studies, unresolved V genes explain under half, and the rest has no known cause. For V, J and clone size, that table is used; D and trimming come from the DNA. The sample table records tens of thousands of clones; roughly 80% of these occur just once. Clones ranked in the top ten supply around a quarter of the sample.

Collaborating institutions collected whole blood in K2EDTA tubes following their own protocols. Collaborator samples were shipped for TCRbeta analysis as frozen whole blood, isolated PBMCs, or DNA extracted from either sample type. Recombination connected TRBV14 to TRBJ1-1; the D gene is unclear. The TCR sequence derives from a human donor in a cohort sampled during active COVID-19. The sequencing input was peripheral blood. The sequenced DNA: TGTGCCAGCAGCCTGCGCACGCAGAACACTGAAGCTTTCTTT. Translation gives CASSLRTQNTEAFF. Extended through the reference TRBV14 and TRBJ1-1 proteins, this CDR3 yields the full variable domain: EAGVTQFPSHSVIEKGQTVTLRCDPISGHDNLYWYRRVMGKEIKFLLHFVKESKQDESGMPNNRFLAERTGGTYSTLKVQPAELEDSGVYFCASSLRTQNTEAFFGQGTRLTVV.